Listed below are T cell receptor beta chains from one sample, sequenced in a study of spatial heterogeneity in lung cancer. TCRdb itself ran the 5' RACE reads through MiXCR, one entry per CDR3 protein. Among fewer than 15,000 distinct CDR3 sequences listed, about 5.6% were seen once. Sample: lung tumor tissue, taken at surgery. These receptors came from a female donor with early-stage non-small cell lung cancer. Each CDR3 is given with its conserved first and last residue. Each record gives: CDR3 DNA, CDR3 protein, clone size, CDR3 length, D gene, V gene, J gene. The D gene is left open where the match is weak. Only some rows state a clone size, as once, few, many or a class for expanded clones.

CDR3nt: TGTGCCAGCATGGGGCTTGTTGGTGGCAATCAGCCCCAGCATTTT
CDR3aa: CASMGLVGGNQPQHF
abundance: many
len: 15
d_gene: .
v_gene: TRBV2
j_gene: TRBJ1-5

CDR3nt: TGTGCCAGCAGCTTAGGCCCTGTTCAGCCCCAGCATTTT
CDR3aa: CASSLGPVQPQHF
abundance: medium-sized
len: 13
d_gene: .
v_gene: TRBV7-2
j_gene: TRBJ1-5

CDR3nt: TGCAGTGCTAGAGACGCCAGGGCGACAGGTCAGCCCCAGCATTTT
CDR3aa: CSARDARATGQPQHF
abundance: many
len: 15
d_gene: .
v_gene: TRBV20-1
j_gene: TRBJ1-5

CDR3nt: TGCAGTGCTAGAGAAATTAGGGGGAGACAACTCTACGAGCAGTACTTC
CDR3aa: CSAREIRGRQLYEQYF
abundance: medium-sized
len: 16
d_gene: .
v_gene: TRBV20-1
j_gene: TRBJ2-7

CDR3nt: TGCAGTGCTAGAGGGGGGAGCACTGAAGCTTTCTTT
CDR3aa: CSARGGSTEAFF
abundance: many
len: 12
d_gene: .
v_gene: TRBV20-1
j_gene: TRBJ1-1

CDR3nt: TGTGCCGGCCTCTCGGAAAGCGGGGAGCAGTTCTTC
CDR3aa: CAGLSESGEQFF
abundance: many
len: 12
d_gene: .
v_gene: TRBV19
j_gene: TRBJ2-1

CDR3nt: TGTGCCAGCAGCTTAGCGGGGGGCCGCTACAATGAGCAGTTCTTC
CDR3aa: CASSLAGGRYNEQFF
abundance: many
len: 15
d_gene: .
v_gene: TRBV7-2
j_gene: TRBJ2-1

CDR3nt: TGCAGTGCTAGCAGCCTTTCCGGGATTAATTCACCCCTCCACTTT
CDR3aa: CSASSLSGINSPLHF
abundance: medium-sized
len: 15
d_gene: .
v_gene: TRBV20-1
j_gene: TRBJ1-6

CDR3nt: TGTGCCAGCGCAGGGATTGGCTACAATGAGCAGTTCTTC
CDR3aa: CASAGIGYNEQFF
abundance: many
len: 13
d_gene: .
v_gene: TRBV6-2/TRBV6-3
j_gene: TRBJ2-1

CDR3nt: TGTGCCAGCAGGGCATCCTCGGGTGAAAAACTGTTTTTT
CDR3aa: CASRASSGEKLFF
abundance: many
len: 13
d_gene: .
v_gene: TRBV7-9
j_gene: TRBJ1-4

CDR3nt: TGTGCCAGCAGCGAGTGGGGAGAACCTCAAGAGACCCAGTACTTC
CDR3aa: CASSEWGEPQETQYF
abundance: many
len: 15
d_gene: .
v_gene: TRBV7-9
j_gene: TRBJ2-5

CDR3nt: TGTGCCAGCAGCCGTAGCGGTAGCTCCTACAATGAGCAGTTCTTC
CDR3aa: CASSRSGSSYNEQFF
abundance: many
len: 15
d_gene: .
v_gene: TRBV28
j_gene: TRBJ2-1

CDR3nt: TGCAGTGCAACTGGACTAGCGGGGGGGCCGGGGCAAGATACGCAGTATTTT
CDR3aa: CSATGLAGGPGQDTQYF
abundance: many
len: 17
d_gene: TRBD2
v_gene: TRBV20-1
j_gene: TRBJ2-3

CDR3nt: TGTGCCAGCAGGGATAGCAATCAGCCCCAGCATTTT
CDR3aa: CASRDSNQPQHF
abundance: many
len: 12
d_gene: .
v_gene: TRBV6-2/TRBV6-3
j_gene: TRBJ1-5

CDR3nt: TGCAGCGTTGGGGCCCGGGAGGGGGACCGGTTGAAATCCTACGAGCAGTACTTC
CDR3aa: CSVGAREGDRLKSYEQYF
abundance: many
len: 18
d_gene: TRBD2
v_gene: TRBV29-1
j_gene: TRBJ2-7

CDR3nt: TGCAGTGCTAGAGCCCTATGGGTCGGGGGGCCATACAATGAGCAGTTCTTC
CDR3aa: CSARALWVGGPYNEQFF
abundance: many
len: 17
d_gene: .
v_gene: TRBV20-1
j_gene: TRBJ2-1

CDR3nt: TGTGCCAGCAGCGCCCCGGGGCAGCACACCGGGGAGCTGTTTTTT
CDR3aa: CASSAPGQHTGELFF
abundance: many
len: 15
d_gene: .
v_gene: TRBV5-5
j_gene: TRBJ2-2

CDR3nt: TGTGCCTGGACTTCGAGGAGCACCGGGGAGCTGTTTTTT
CDR3aa: CAWTSRSTGELFF
abundance: many
len: 13
d_gene: .
v_gene: TRBV30
j_gene: TRBJ2-2

CDR3nt: TGCGCCAGCAGCTTGGGGGAGGGCTTGACTGAAGCTTTCTTT
CDR3aa: CASSLGEGLTEAFF
abundance: medium-sized
len: 14
d_gene: .
v_gene: TRBV5-1
j_gene: TRBJ1-1

CDR3nt: TGTGCCAGTTCAAGGGGGGGGACCCAGTACTTC
CDR3aa: CASSRGGTQYF
abundance: many
len: 11
d_gene: .
v_gene: TRBV12-3/TRBV12-4
j_gene: TRBJ2-5

CDR3nt: TGTGCCAGCCACCTTTGGAGACGGGACGACGGGACGTACGAGCAGTACTTC
CDR3aa: CASHLWRRDDGTYEQYF
abundance: many
len: 17
d_gene: .
v_gene: TRBV2
j_gene: TRBJ2-7

CDR3nt: TGTGCCAGCAGCTCGACCTGGAACACTGAAGCTTTCTTT
CDR3aa: CASSSTWNTEAFF
abundance: many
len: 13
d_gene: .
v_gene: TRBV11-2
j_gene: TRBJ1-1

CDR3nt: TGTGCCATCAGTGAGTTGGAGGAATACAATGAGCAGTTCTTC
CDR3aa: CAISELEEYNEQFF
abundance: many
len: 14
d_gene: .
v_gene: TRBV10-3
j_gene: TRBJ2-1

CDR3nt: TGTGCCAGCAGTGGGCAGACTTCCAATCAGCCCCAGCATTTT
CDR3aa: CASSGQTSNQPQHF
abundance: many
len: 14
d_gene: .
v_gene: TRBV2
j_gene: TRBJ1-5

CDR3nt: TGTGCCAGCAAACTTCGGGGGAACTACGAGCAGTACTTC
CDR3aa: CASKLRGNYEQYF
abundance: many
len: 13
d_gene: .
v_gene: TRBV7-2
j_gene: TRBJ2-7

CDR3nt: TGTGCCAGCAGTTACCCCCGATCAAAGAGAGGGGAAGAGACCCAGTACTTC
CDR3aa: CASSYPRSKRGEETQYF
abundance: .
len: 17
d_gene: .
v_gene: TRBV6-5
j_gene: TRBJ2-5

CDR3nt: TGCGCCAGCAGCCAAGAGGTCCAGGGAGGAGAGACCCAGTACTTC
CDR3aa: CASSQEVQGGETQYF
abundance: many
len: 15
d_gene: .
v_gene: TRBV4-1
j_gene: TRBJ2-5

CDR3nt: TGTGCCAGCAGAAAACGAAATCAGGGGCGCAATCAGCCCCAGCATTTT
CDR3aa: CASRKRNQGRNQPQHF
abundance: many
len: 16
d_gene: .
v_gene: TRBV6-5
j_gene: TRBJ1-5

CDR3nt: TGTGCCAGCAGTGAAGGGCAGTATTATGGCTACACCTTC
CDR3aa: CASSEGQYYGYTF
abundance: many
len: 13
d_gene: .
v_gene: TRBV2
j_gene: TRBJ1-2

CDR3nt: TGTGCCACCCAGTCCGGTCGGCGGAGAGCGCATGAGCAGTTCTTC
CDR3aa: CATQSGRRRAHEQFF
abundance: many
len: 15
d_gene: .
v_gene: TRBV28
j_gene: TRBJ2-1

CDR3nt: TGCAGTGCTGCCCCGACAGGGAGGGTAGAGACCCAGTACTTC
CDR3aa: CSAAPTGRVETQYF
abundance: many
len: 14
d_gene: .
v_gene: TRBV20-1
j_gene: TRBJ2-5

CDR3nt: TGTGCCAGCCGGGACTACTTCAGAAGTGAGCAGTTCTTC
CDR3aa: CASRDYFRSEQFF
abundance: many
len: 13
d_gene: TRBD2
v_gene: TRBV6-5
j_gene: TRBJ2-1

CDR3nt: TGCGCCAGCAGCGGGACCGCCCAGCGCCAAGAGACCCAGTACTTC
CDR3aa: CASSGTAQRQETQYF
abundance: many
len: 15
d_gene: .
v_gene: TRBV5-1
j_gene: TRBJ2-5

CDR3nt: TGCGCCAGCAGCCACCTACCCTCCACAGATACGCAGTATTTT
CDR3aa: CASSHLPSTDTQYF
abundance: large
len: 14
d_gene: .
v_gene: TRBV4-3
j_gene: TRBJ2-3

CDR3nt: TGTGCCAGCAGCTTGGGGACTCAAATCCGCTATGGCTACACCTTC
CDR3aa: CASSLGTQIRYGYTF
abundance: many
len: 15
d_gene: .
v_gene: TRBV5-4
j_gene: TRBJ1-2

CDR3nt: TGCAGTGCTAGAGAAGGAACAGGACGGGGGTATGAGCAGTTCTTC
CDR3aa: CSAREGTGRGYEQFF
abundance: many
len: 15
d_gene: .
v_gene: TRBV20-1
j_gene: TRBJ2-1

CDR3nt: TGTGCCAGCAGCCAATCTGACAGAAGAGGAAACACCATATATTTT
CDR3aa: CASSQSDRRGNTIYF
abundance: many
len: 15
d_gene: .
v_gene: TRBV3-1
j_gene: TRBJ1-3

CDR3nt: TGTGCCAGCAGCTTCGGGGTGGGTGAGCAGTTCTTC
CDR3aa: CASSFGVGEQFF
abundance: many
len: 12
d_gene: .
v_gene: TRBV5-6
j_gene: TRBJ2-1